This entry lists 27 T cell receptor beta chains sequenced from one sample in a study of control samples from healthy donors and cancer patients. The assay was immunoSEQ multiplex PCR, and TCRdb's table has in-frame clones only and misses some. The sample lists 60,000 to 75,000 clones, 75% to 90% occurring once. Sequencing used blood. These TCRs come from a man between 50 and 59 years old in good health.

CDR3 protein: CASSSNTGDSPLHF. The CDR3 nucleotides are TGTGCCAGCAGCTCTAACACCGGAGATTCACCCCTCCACTTT. This chain links TRBV3-1 (or the pseudogene TRBV3-2) with TRBJ1-6, with D uncertain. The V end was cut by 5 bases, the J end by 8 bases, with 13 bases between. In germline, CDR1 is LGHDT, CDR2 YNNKEL (reference sequence). CDR3 length: 14 residues.

Here the CDR3 DNA reads TGTGCTTGCTCTAGAGGGGGCGCTTCTAATGAAAAACTGTTTTTT. This codes for CACSRGGASNEKLFF. The V and J genes are TRBV28 and TRBJ1-4, with 7 bases that match TRBD1. Germline-derived CDR1 and CDR2 are MDHEN and SYDVKM. The CDR3 runs to 15 residues. The variable domain in full, completed from reference TRBV28 and TRBJ1-4, reads DVKVTQSSRYLVKRTGEKVFLECVQDMDHENMFWYRQDPGLGLRLIYFSYDVKMKEKGDIPEGYSVSREKKERFSLILESASTNQTSMYLCACSRGGASNEKLFFGSGTQLSVL.

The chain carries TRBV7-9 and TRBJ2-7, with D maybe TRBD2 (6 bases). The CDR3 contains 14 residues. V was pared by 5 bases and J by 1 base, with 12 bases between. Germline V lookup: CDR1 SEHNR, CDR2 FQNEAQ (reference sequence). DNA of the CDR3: TGTGCCAGCAGCCTAGACGGAGGGTCCTACGAGCAGTACTTC. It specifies CASSLDGGSYEQYF.

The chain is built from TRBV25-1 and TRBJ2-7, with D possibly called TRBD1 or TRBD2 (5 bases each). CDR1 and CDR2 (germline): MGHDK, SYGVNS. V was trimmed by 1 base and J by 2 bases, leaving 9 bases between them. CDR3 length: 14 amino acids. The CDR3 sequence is CASSEFVGAYEQYF. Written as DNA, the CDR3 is TGTGCCAGCAGTGAATTTGTGGGGGCCTACGAGCAGTACTTC.

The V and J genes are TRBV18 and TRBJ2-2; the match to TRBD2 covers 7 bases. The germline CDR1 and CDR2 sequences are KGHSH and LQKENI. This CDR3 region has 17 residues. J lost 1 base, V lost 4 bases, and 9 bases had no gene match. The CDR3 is CASSLFGGRGNTGELFF. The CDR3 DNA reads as TGTGCCAGCTCACTCTTCGGCGGGAGAGGGAACACCGGGGAGCTGTTTTTT.

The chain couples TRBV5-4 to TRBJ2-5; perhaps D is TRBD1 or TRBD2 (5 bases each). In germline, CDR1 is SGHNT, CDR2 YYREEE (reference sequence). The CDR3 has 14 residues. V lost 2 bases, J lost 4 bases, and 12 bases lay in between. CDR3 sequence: CASSLGERGETQYF. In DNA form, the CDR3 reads TGTGCCAGCAGCTTAGGGGAGAGGGGAGAGACCCAGTACTTC.

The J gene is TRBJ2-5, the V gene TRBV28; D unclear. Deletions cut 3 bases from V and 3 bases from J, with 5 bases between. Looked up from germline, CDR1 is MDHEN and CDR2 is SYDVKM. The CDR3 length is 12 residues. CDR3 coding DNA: TGTGCCAGCAGTTTCCCAGAAGAGACCCAGTACTTC. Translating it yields CASSFPEETQYF.

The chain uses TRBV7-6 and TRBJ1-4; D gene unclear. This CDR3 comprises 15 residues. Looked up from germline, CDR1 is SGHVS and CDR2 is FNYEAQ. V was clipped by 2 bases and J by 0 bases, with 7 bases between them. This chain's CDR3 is CASSLYTTTNEKLFF. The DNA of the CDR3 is TGTGCCAGCAGCTTATATACCACAACTAATGAAAAACTGTTTTTT.

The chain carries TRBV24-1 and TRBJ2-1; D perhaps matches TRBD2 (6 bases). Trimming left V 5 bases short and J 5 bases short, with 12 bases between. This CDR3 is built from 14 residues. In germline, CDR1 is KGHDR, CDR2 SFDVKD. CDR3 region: CATSAPGGDNEQFF. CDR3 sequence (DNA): TGTGCCACCAGTGCCCCCGGGGGAGACAATGAGCAGTTCTTC.

The CDR3: CASNPGAPGNTIYF. As DNA, the CDR3 is TGTGCCAGTAACCCAGGGGCGCCCGGAAACACCATATATTTT. The chain employs TRBV19 and TRBJ1-3; D might be TRBD1 (6 bases). The V gene lost 7 bases and the J gene lost 4 bases, with 14 bases spanning the gap. Germline lookup yields CDR1 LNHDA and CDR2 SQIVND (reference sequence). CDR3 length: 14 residues.

CDR3 loop: CASKVLAGGNYNEQFF. The CDR3 DNA reads TGTGCCAGTAAGGTACTAGCGGGAGGAAACTACAATGAGCAGTTCTTC. The chain links TRBV19 to TRBJ2-1; 12 nucleotides agree with TRBD2. V lost 7 bases, J lost 3 bases, and 7 bases stayed unmatched. This CDR3 region has 16 residues. Germline V CDR1 and CDR2: LNHDA, SQIVND (reference sequence).

The CDR3 nucleotides are TGCGCCAGCAGCCAAAAACTAGCGGAGAGAATCAATGAGCAGTTCTTC. It codes for CASSQKLAERINEQFF. This sequence joins TRBV4-3 and TRBJ2-1, with 8 positions matching TRBD2. V lost 2 bases and J lost 6; bases outside the gene matches: 9. Germline V gene data show CDR1 as LGHNA and CDR2 as YSLEER. CDR3 length equals 16 residues.

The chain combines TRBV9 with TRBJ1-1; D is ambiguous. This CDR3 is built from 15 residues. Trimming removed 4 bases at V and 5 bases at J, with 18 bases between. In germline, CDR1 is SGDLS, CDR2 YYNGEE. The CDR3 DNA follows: TGTGCCAGCAGCCAGTCGGTCCTCATCAAAACTGAAGCTTTCTTT. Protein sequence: CASSQSVLIKTEAFF.

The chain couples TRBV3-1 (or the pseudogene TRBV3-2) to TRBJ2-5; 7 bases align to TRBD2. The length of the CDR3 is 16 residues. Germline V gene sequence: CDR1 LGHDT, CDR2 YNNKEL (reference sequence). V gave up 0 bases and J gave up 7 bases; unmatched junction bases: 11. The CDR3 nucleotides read TGTGCCAGCAGCCAAGATCCAGGACTAGTCGAAGGGACCCAGTACTTC. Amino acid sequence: CASSQDPGLVEGTQYF.

The CDR3, as DNA: TGTGCCAGCAGCTTGGACAGGGGGCTGGAGACCCAGTACTTC. The encoded protein is CASSLDRGLETQYF. This sequence joins TRBV5-4 and TRBJ2-5; 9 bases fit TRBD1. The junction had 2 bases not matched to a gene; V was cut back by 0 bases and J by 5 bases. In germline, CDR1 is SGHNT, CDR2 YYREEE (reference sequence). The CDR3 loop spans 14 amino acids.

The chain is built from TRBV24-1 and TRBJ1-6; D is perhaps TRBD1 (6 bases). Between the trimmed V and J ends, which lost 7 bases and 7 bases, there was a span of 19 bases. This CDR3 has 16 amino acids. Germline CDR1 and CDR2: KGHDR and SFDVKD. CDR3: CATRHKPRGRNSPLHF. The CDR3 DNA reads TGTGCCACCAGACACAAACCCAGGGGAAGGAATTCACCCCTCCACTTT.

For the CDR3, the DNA is TGTGCCAGCAGCCCGGAGGGACCACCCCTCCACTTT. Protein product: CASSPEGPPLHF. The V call is TRBV7-9, the J call TRBJ1-6, with D perhaps TRBD1 (5 bases). Germline V gene lookup returns CDR1 SEHNR and CDR2 FQNEAQ (reference sequence). The CDR3 covers 12 residues. Trimming cost V 5 bases and J 11 bases, with 10 bases left between them.

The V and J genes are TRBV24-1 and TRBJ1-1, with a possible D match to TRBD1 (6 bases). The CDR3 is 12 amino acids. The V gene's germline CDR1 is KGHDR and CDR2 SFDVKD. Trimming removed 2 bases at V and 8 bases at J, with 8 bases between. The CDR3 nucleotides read TGTGCCACCAGTGATTGGACAGCAGAAGCTTTCTTT. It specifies CATSDWTAEAFF.

The CDR3 DNA follows: TGTGCCAGCAGCTTAGCCGGGACAATGAACACTGAAGCTTTCTTT. It yields the protein CASSLAGTMNTEAFF. The V call is TRBV7-9, the J call TRBJ1-1; D possibly corresponds to TRBD1 (6 bases). Germline CDR1 reads SEHNR; CDR2 reads FQNEAQ (reference sequence). The CDR3 spans 15 residues. Trimming removed 0 bases from V and 0 bases from J, with 8 bases in between.

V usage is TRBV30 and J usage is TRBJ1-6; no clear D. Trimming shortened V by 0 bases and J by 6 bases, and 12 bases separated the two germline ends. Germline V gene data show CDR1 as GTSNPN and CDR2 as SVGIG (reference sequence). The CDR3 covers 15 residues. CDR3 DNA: TGTGCCTGGAGTGTACGGACCGATATTAATTCACCCCTCCACTTT. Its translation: CAWSVRTDINSPLHF.

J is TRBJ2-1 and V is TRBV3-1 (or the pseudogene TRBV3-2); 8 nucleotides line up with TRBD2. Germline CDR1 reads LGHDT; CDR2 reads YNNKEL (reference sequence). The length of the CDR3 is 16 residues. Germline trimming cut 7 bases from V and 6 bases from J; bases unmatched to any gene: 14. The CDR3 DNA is TGTGCCAGCACAGGGACTAGATTTGATGAGGGCAATGAGCAGTTCTTC. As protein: CASTGTRFDEGNEQFF.

Here the CDR3 reads CASSITGNQPQHF. Here the CDR3 DNA reads TGTGCCAGTAGTATCACCGGCAATCAGCCCCAGCATTTT. The gene calls are TRBV19 and TRBJ1-5; D is uncertain. V lost 3 bases, J lost 2 bases, and 5 bases lay in between. The CDR3 has 13 amino acids. The V gene's germline CDR1 is LNHDA and CDR2 SQIVND (reference sequence).

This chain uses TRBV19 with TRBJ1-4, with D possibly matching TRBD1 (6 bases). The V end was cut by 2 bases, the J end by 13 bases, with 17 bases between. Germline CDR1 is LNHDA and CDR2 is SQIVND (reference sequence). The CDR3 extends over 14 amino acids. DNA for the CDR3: TGTGCCAGTAGTATAAAATGGGGGCAGGTTTCACTGTTTTTT. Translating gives CASSIKWGQVSLFF.

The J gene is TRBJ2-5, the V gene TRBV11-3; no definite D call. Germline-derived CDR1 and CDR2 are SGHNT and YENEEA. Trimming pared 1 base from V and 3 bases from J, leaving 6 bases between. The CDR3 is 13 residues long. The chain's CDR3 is CASSLAQKETQYF. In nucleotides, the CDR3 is TGTGCCAGCAGCTTAGCGCAGAAAGAGACCCAGTACTTC. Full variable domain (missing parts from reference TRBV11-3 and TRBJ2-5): EAGVVQSPRYKIIEKKQPVAFWCNPISGHNTLYWYLQNLGQGPELLIRYENEEAVDDSQLPKDRFSAERLKGVDSTLKIQPAELGDSAVYLCASSLAQKETQYFGPGTRLLVL.

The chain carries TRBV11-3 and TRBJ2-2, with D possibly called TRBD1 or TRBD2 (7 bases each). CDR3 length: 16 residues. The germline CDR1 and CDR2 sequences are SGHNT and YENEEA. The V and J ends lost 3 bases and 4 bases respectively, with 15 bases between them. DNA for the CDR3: TGTGCCAGCAGCTTGCCCAGGGGGGGTTCCACCGGGGAGCTGTTTTTT. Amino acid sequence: CASSLPRGGSTGELFF.

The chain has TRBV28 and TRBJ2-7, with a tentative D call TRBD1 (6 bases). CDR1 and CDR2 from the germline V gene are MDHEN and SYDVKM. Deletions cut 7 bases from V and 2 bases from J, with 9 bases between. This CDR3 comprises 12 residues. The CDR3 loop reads CASTGDPYEQYF. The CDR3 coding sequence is TGTGCCAGCACAGGGGACCCCTACGAGCAGTACTTC.

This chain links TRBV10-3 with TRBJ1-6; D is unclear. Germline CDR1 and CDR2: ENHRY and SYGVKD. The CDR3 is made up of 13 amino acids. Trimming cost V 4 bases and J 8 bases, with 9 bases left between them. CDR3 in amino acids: CAISGDSDSPLHF. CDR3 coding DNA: TGTGCCATCAGTGGGGATTCGGATTCACCCCTCCACTTT.